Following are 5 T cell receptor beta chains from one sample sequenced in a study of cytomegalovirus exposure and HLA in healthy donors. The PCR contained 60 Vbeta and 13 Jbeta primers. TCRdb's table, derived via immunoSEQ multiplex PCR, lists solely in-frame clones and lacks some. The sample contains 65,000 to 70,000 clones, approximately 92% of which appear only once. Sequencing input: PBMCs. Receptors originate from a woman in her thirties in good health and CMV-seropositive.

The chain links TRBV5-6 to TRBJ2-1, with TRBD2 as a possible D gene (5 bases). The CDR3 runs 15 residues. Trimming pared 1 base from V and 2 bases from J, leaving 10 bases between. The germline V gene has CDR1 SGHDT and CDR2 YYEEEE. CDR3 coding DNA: TGTGCCAGCAGCTTGAAGAGGGCCACCTACAATGAGCAGTTCTTC. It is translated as CASSLKRATYNEQFF.

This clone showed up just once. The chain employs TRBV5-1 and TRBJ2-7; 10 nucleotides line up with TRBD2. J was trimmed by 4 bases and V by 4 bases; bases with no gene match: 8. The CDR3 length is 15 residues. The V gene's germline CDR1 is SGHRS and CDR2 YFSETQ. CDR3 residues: CASSISGLAVYEQYF. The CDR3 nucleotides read TGCGCCAGCAGCATAAGCGGACTAGCGGTTTACGAGCAGTACTTC.

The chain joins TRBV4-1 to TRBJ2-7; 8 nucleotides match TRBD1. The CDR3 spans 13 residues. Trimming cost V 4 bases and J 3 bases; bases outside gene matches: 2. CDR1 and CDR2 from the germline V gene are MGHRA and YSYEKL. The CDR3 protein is CASSLDRDYEQYF. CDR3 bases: TGCGCCAGCAGCCTGGACAGGGACTACGAGCAGTACTTC.

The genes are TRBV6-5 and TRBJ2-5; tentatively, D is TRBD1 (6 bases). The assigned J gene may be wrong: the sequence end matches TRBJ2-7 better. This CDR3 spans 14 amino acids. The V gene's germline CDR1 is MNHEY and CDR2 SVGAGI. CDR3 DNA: TGTGCCAGCAGTCCACGACAGGTTTCCTACGAGCAGTACTTC. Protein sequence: CASSPRQVSYEQYF.

As DNA, the CDR3 is TGTGCCAGCAGTACGACCACAGGTTCCTACGAGCAGTACTTC. As protein: CASSTTTGSYEQYF. The V gene is TRBV28, the J gene TRBJ2-5; possibly TRBD1 for D (5 bases). The closer fit of TRBJ2-7 to the DNA end suggests the J call may be wrong. The CDR3 loop spans 14 amino acids. Germline lookup yields CDR1 MDHEN and CDR2 SYDVKM.